There are a few counts of the clone carrying this T cell receptor (beta chain). This record belongs to a study of T-cell reconstitution after alpha-beta-depleted transplantation in children. As it was prepared, the TCRbeta library received unique molecular identifiers. TCRdb fed the PCR reads into MiXCR, producing one record per CDR3 protein. The sample holds around 80,000 distinct CDR3 sequences, around 18% seen once. The sample was PBMCs, mostly from graft donor cells, taken 360 days after TCRalphabeta/CD19-depleted stem cell transplant. This clonotype was obtained from a male patient under 10 years old who had a stem cell transplant for acute lymphoblastic leukemia, so the T cells may come from the graft donor.

CDR3 DNA sequence: TGTGCCAGCAGCCAAATCAGGACTAGCGGGAGAGGGGAGACCCAGTACTTC. Amino acid sequence: CASSQIRTSGRGETQYF. The V call is TRBV3-1, the J call TRBJ2-5, with 13 bases that match TRBD2. Germline V gene lookup returns CDR1 LGHDT and CDR2 YNNKEL (reference sequence). V lost 2 bases, J lost 5 bases, and 8 bases stayed unmatched. The CDR3 is 17 amino acids.